The following is a TCR beta chain sequence with its context. This entry is derived from a study of cytotoxic CD8 clonotypes in ibrutinib-treated CLL. Sequencing used immunoSEQ multiplex PCR; TCRdb keeps in-frame clones, though not all of them. This sample carries some 63,000 clones, 90% of them seen once, and the ten largest clones take 3% to 3.5%. This receptor was taken from a human donor with chronic lymphocytic leukemia. Sample: PBMCs, taken after 12 months of ibrutinib treatment.

The CDR3 loop is CASSPKTGNTEAFF. DNA for the CDR3: TGTGCCAGCAGTCCTAAAACAGGGAACACTGAAGCTTTCTTT. This sequence joins TRBV27 and TRBJ1-1; D is possibly TRBD1 (5 bases). V shed 5 bases and J shed 1 base, with 11 bases lying between them. Germline CDR1 reads MNHEY; CDR2 reads SMNVEV (reference sequence). The CDR3 contains 14 residues.